This T cell receptor beta chain was identified in a study of shared clonotypes between healthy human individuals (dated by TCRdb to between 2020 and 2021). Turning to the overall study: The cohort included three men and two women between 18 and 49 years of age. Per donor, three plates each were used for CD4 naive and CD4 memory, two for CD8 naive, and one for CD8 memory. Blood TCR repertoires of about 5 healthy adults were deeply sequenced to estimate repertoire size and the extent of clonotype sharing between individuals. Different laboratories and diverse techniques were used to prepare libraries and sequence TCR repertoires, to increase sequencing depth and limit assay-specific biases. Between about 0.85 and 9.5 billion PBMCs per donor were obtained by leukapheresis.

Between the V and J ends, shortened by 5 bases and 12 bases respectively, the junction contains 19 bases. The CDR3 measures 12 amino acids from cysteine to phenylalanine. Of the read, only the CDR3 DNA is kept; its 36 bases are in frame from base 1. CDR1 and CDR2, looked up from the germline V gene (reference sequence), are GTSNPN and SVGIG. The full study reports these points: Sampling was restricted to blood, and TCR repertoires in tissues likely differ from the TCR repertoires found in blood. Based on pairwise subsampling, the degree of clonotype sharing among donors was expected to be affected by sequencing depth. Even with the large sequencing depth, rarefaction of the sorted-subset datasets indicated that sequencing was incomplete. When a handful of donors were compared, the shared fraction of clonotypes was about 5% for naive CD4, approximately 3.5% for naive CD8, more than 2% for memory CD4, and 0.35% to 0.5% for memory CD8. The small number of donors limited the genetic and exposure-history diversity represented. Naive subsets generally had larger estimated clonotype richness than memory subsets. Clonotypes shared by all four sorted-subset donors showed higher generation probabilities than non-shared clonotypes.

Using the deep immunoSEQ assay, multiplex PCR amplified TCR CDR3 regions from genomic DNA. Extracted genomic DNA from each cell subset was distributed evenly across all wells of several immunoSEQ 96-well plates, and each plate was treated as a replicate. For sorted subsets, approximately 190 ng of genomic DNA, equivalent to some 33,000 T cell genomes, went into each replicate PCR. Purified libraries were quantified with a Qubit 3.0 fluorometer, sized on a Bioanalyzer 2100, and re-quantified with the KAPA Library Quantification kit. A separate single-read 150-cycle Illumina NextSeq 550 flow cell was used to sequence each immunoSEQ 96-well plate. Turning to the authors' computational methods: Because only junctional sequences without quality scores were contained in the immunoSEQ output, filtering matching that applied to full-length reads could not be performed. To assign V/J genes and CDR3, sequences were annotated against IMGT germline references using PyIR, a Python wrapper for IgBLAST v1.9. Any read was removed if the V/J assignment was weak (E-value above 1e-6), the CDR3 was missing, or the read contained stop codons, out-of-frame junctions, or ambiguous translated residues. V3J clonotypes were defined by identical inferred V gene, J gene, and CDR3 amino acid sequence. Percentage overlap between repertoires was computed as shared unique clonotypes divided by the size of the smaller repertoire. Three approaches were used to assess repertoire richness: RTK rarefaction, the Chao1 estimator, and Recon v2.1 estimates of unobserved clonotypes. Generation probabilities for all TCRbeta clonotypes obtained by the gDNA method from a handful of donors were computed using OLGA. TCRdb obtained this table from immuneACCESS and retained in-frame rearrangements with V and J assigned. These tables miss some clones; where compared with another copy, unresolved V genes account for less than half of the shortfall, and the remainder is unexplained. V, J and clone size were drawn from that table, and D and trimming were deduced from the DNA. The sample yields roughly 2.5 million clones; about 92% were counted once. The ten largest make up 0.13% to 0.15% of the sample.

Donors were healthy HIV-negative adults with no recently reported acute infections or vaccinations. All donors were Caucasian adults living in Nashville, Tennessee, USA. CD4+ T cells were enriched through magnetic negative selection, after which naive cells were positively selected on CD45RA and the remaining negative fraction served as the memory subset. Blood was obtained by leukapheresis, after which PBMCs were separated by Ficoll-Histopaque density gradient centrifugation and cryopreserved in liquid nitrogen vapor phase. Analytical flow cytometry was used to check the purity and quantity of every magnetically sorted T cell population. Genomic DNA was isolated from each sorted fraction and quantified by UV absorbance on a Nanodrop 2000c. As for this clone: Its target antigen remains unknown. Base qualities were left out, and no much larger clone turns up one base away.

The sequence was collected from a man younger than 30 in good health. The material sequenced was naive CD4+ T cells sorted from blood. The sample's cell subset or site label, decoded: CD45RA+ positively selected. In this chain, TRBV30 is recombined with TRBJ1-2; tentative D gene TRBD1, with 5 bases matching. In nucleotide form, the sequence is TGTGCCTGGTCCCGCGACAGTGGGCCCGACACCTTC. It specifies CAWSRDSGPDTF.